The entry that follows covers one T cell receptor beta chain sequence. TCR beta from blood CD8+ and CD4+ T cells was sequenced. It was negative isolation that provided the CD8+ and CD4+ T cells, whereas TEMRA cells were enriched by FACS. The data are from a study of CD8 T cells in Susac syndrome. RNA totalling roughly 0.45 to 1 ug underwent reverse transcription with random hexamers. TCR beta CDR3 was amplified by immunoSEQ covering 54 Vbeta and 13 Jbeta. TCRdb processed the immunoSEQ multiplex PCR reads anew with MiXCR; each CDR3 protein has one entry. The repertoire consists of 90,000 to 150,000 distinct CDR3 sequences, with 94% occurring once and the leading ten covering about 0.098%. The CDR3 has 14 residues. Germline V gene sequence: CDR1 SGHTA, CDR2 FQGTGA. Trimming left V 5 bases short and J 2 bases short, with 12 bases between.

The sequenced sample consisted of CD4+ T cells from PBMCs. This TCR was sampled from a human donor in good health. The V and J genes are TRBV7-3 and TRBJ2-5, with no clear D. CDR3 sequence (DNA): TGTGCCAGCAGCCAGACTTCAGCACAAGAGACCCAGTACTTC. This gives the protein CASSQTSAQETQYF.